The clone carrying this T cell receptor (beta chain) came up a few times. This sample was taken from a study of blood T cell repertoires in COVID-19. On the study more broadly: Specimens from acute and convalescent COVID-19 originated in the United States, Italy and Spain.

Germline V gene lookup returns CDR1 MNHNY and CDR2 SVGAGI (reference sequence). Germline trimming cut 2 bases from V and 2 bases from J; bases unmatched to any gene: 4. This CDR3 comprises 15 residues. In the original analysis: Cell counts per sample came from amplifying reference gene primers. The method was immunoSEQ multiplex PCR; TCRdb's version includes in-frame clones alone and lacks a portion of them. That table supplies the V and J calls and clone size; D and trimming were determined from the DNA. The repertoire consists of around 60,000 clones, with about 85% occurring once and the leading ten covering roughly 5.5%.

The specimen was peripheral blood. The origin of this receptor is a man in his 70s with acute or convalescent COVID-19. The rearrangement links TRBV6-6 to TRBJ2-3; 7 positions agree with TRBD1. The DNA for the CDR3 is TGTGCCAGCAGTTACAGGGGGCTGAACACAGATACGCAGTATTTT. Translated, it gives CASSYRGLNTDTQYF.